This record covers a single T cell receptor beta chain. This entry is derived from a study of blood T cell repertoires in COVID-19. At the level of the study: The study drew acute and convalescent COVID-19 samples from the United States, Italy and Spain. T cells, B-cell-depleted T cells, or PBMCs provided the cDNA or gDNA that served as material.

The CDR3 consists of 15 residues. Germline V lookup: CDR1 SNHLY, CDR2 FYNNEI. V was cut by 2 bases and J by 4 bases, with 12 bases left in between. In the authors' workflow: By means of reference gene primer amplification, nucleated cell counts were estimated. Assay: immunoSEQ multiplex PCR; the TCRdb copy retains only in-frame clones and omits some. The D gene and trimming were derived from the DNA, and the V and J assignments and clone size from that table. This repertoire shows 250,000 or so clones, 70% to 90% found once; its top ten account for 3%. The J gene is TRBJ2-1, the V gene TRBV2; tentative D call: TRBD2 (6 bases). The source material was peripheral blood. This receptor was obtained from a man in his late teens or twenties with active or convalescent COVID-19. The CDR3 spells CASSERASAYNEQFF. DNA for the CDR3: TGTGCCAGCAGTGAAAGGGCTAGCGCTTACAATGAGCAGTTCTTC.